Each of the 22 T cell receptor beta chains below was sequenced from the same sample in a study of beta chain features in type 1 diabetes. Study-wide points: Patients with Type 1 diabetes showed moderately but significantly shorter TCRB CDR3s in all four CD4+ subsets.

These receptors have no known antigen. Investigators reverse transcribed all isolated RNA, so they sequenced expressed TCRB transcripts. Produced via immunoSEQ multiplex PCR; TCRdb's table is partial and in-frame only. The table lists roughly 220,000 clones, 16% of them singletons. Sequencing used naive CD4+ T cells from blood. The origin of the receptors is a man aged 30-40 years with type 1 diabetes.

On this clone: The sample contains more than one DNA sequence encoding this CDR3. This chain connects TRBV7-9 to TRBJ2-5; 7 bases agree with TRBD2. Losses at the gene ends were 5 bases for V and 1 base for J; bases not matched to a gene: 4. CDR1 SEHNR and CDR2 FQNEAQ come from the germline V gene (reference sequence). The CDR3 length is 14 residues. CDR3 amino acids: CASSPGGGQETQYF. CDR3 nucleotide sequence: TGTGCCAGCAGCCCGGGAGGAGGCCAAGAGACCCAGTACTTC.

The CDR3 nucleotides are TGCAGCGTTGAGGGGTGGAACACTGAAGCTTTCTTT. Translating it yields CSVEGWNTEAFF. The V and J genes are TRBV29-1 and TRBJ1-1; D is undetermined. V gave up 3 bases and J gave up 1 base, with 6 bases separating them. The germline V gene has CDR1 SQVTM and CDR2 ANQGSEA. There are 12 residues in the CDR3. Complete variable domain (other parts from reference TRBV29-1 and TRBJ1-1): SAVISQKPSRDICQRGTSLTIQCQVDSQVTMMFWYRQQPGQSLTLIATANQGSEATYESGFVIDKFPISRPNLTFSTLTVSNMSPEDSSIYLCSVEGWNTEAFFGQGTRLTVV.

The chain links TRBV7-9 to TRBJ2-1; 9 bases line up with TRBD2. Germline V CDR1 and CDR2: SEHNR, FQNEAQ (reference sequence). This CDR3 region has 16 residues. V shed 4 bases and J 12 bases; nucleotides not matched to a gene: 16. CDR3 region: CASSSHFAGGPVVQFF. The DNA for the CDR3 is TGTGCCAGCAGCTCCCATTTTGCGGGAGGGCCGGTCGTGCAGTTCTTC.

V usage is TRBV4-3 and J usage is TRBJ2-1, with D hard to call. This CDR3 is 12 amino acids long. The V and J ends lost 4 bases and 8 bases respectively, with 9 bases between them. Germline CDR1 is LGHNA and CDR2 is YSLEER. CDR3 nucleotide sequence: TGCGCCAGCAGCCCTTCGGGCGATGAGCAGTTCTTC. Translation gives CASSPSGDEQFF.

The rearrangement links TRBV9 to TRBJ2-3; 9 bases map to TRBD1. In germline, CDR1 is SGDLS, CDR2 YYNGEE. With V trimmed by 0 bases and J by 4 bases, 6 bases remained unmatched. This CDR3 contains 16 residues. The CDR3 sequence is CASSVGGGQGPDTQYF. For the CDR3, the DNA is TGTGCCAGCAGCGTAGGGGGAGGACAGGGGCCAGATACGCAGTATTTT.

The V gene is TRBV19, the J gene TRBJ2-7; TRBD1 is a possible D gene (6 bases). The ends were cut back, 4 bases at V and 2 bases at J, with 9 bases in the middle. CDR3 length: 13 residues. Germline CDR1 is LNHDA and CDR2 is SQIVND (reference sequence). CDR3 protein: CASSSTGTYEQYF. CDR3 DNA sequence: TGTGCCAGTAGTAGTACAGGGACCTACGAGCAGTACTTC.

This clone was seen a few times. Other nucleotide sequences from this sample produce the same CDR3. The chain joins TRBV15 to TRBJ2-7, with 9 bases identical to TRBD1. Losses at the gene ends were 3 bases for V and 3 bases for J; bases not matched to a gene: 0. The CDR3 is 13 residues long. Germline V gene lookup returns CDR1 LNHNV and CDR2 YYDKDF (reference sequence). CDR3 amino acids: CATSRDRGYEQYF. Written as DNA, the CDR3 is TGTGCCACCAGCAGGGACAGGGGCTACGAGCAGTACTTC.

This clone has only a few counts. The chain links TRBV18 to TRBJ2-2; TRBD1 matches at 9 bases. This CDR3 region has 15 residues. The J segment lost 6 bases and the V segment lost 5 bases, leaving 7 bases of the junction unmatched. In germline, CDR1 is KGHSH, CDR2 LQKENI. As DNA, the CDR3 is TGTGCCAGCTCATCGCCGGGACAGGGTTCCGGGGAGCTGTTTTTT. Protein sequence: CASSSPGQGSGELFF.

This clone was detected a few times. This chain connects TRBV29-1 to TRBJ2-1; D is unresolved. This CDR3 is 12 amino acids long. Germline loops: CDR1 SQVTM, CDR2 ANQGSEA. V was trimmed by 5 bases and J by 5 bases, leaving 10 bases between them. DNA of the CDR3: TGCAGCGTTTCCCGGTCAAACAATGAGCAGTTCTTC. This encodes CSVSRSNNEQFF.

The chain is built from TRBV27 and TRBJ2-2; perhaps TRBD1 as D (5 bases). This CDR3 comprises 15 residues. CDR1 is MNHEY and CDR2 is SMNVEV in the germline V gene (reference sequence). Trimming removed 3 bases at V and 0 bases at J, with 8 bases between. CDR3 bases: TGTGCCAGCAGTTTTCTCAGGGCGAACACCGGGGAGCTGTTTTTT. Amino acid sequence: CASSFLRANTGELFF.

The chain carries TRBV28 and TRBJ2-2; D is unresolved. Trimming took 4 bases from V and 3 from J, leaving 3 bases between them. CDR1 is MDHEN, CDR2 SYDVKM, per germline. CDR3 size: 12 residues. This CDR3 reads CASSYYTGELFF. The CDR3 nucleotides are TGTGCCAGCAGTTATTACACCGGGGAGCTGTTTTTT.

This clone was picked up a small number of times. The CDR3 bases are TGTGCCAGCAGCGCCCATCGGACAGCTCAAGAGACCCAGTACTTC. This codes for CASSAHRTAQETQYF. The J gene is TRBJ2-5, the V gene TRBV9; a possible D gene is TRBD1 (6 bases). The CDR3 consists of 15 residues. Germline V gene data show CDR1 as SGDLS and CDR2 as YYNGEE. Trimming removed 3 bases at V and 2 bases at J, with 14 bases between.

This rearrangement joins TRBV7-2 to TRBJ2-3, with D maybe TRBD1 (5 bases). The CDR3 consists of 13 residues. With 5 bases removed from V and 2 bases from J, the gap between germline ends came to 8 bases. Germline V lookup: CDR1 SGHTA, CDR2 FQGNSA. The CDR3 DNA is TGTGCCAGCAGCACAGGATCCACAGATACGCAGTATTTT. This sequence encodes CASSTGSTDTQYF.

This clone was counted ten times or more. The rearrangement uses TRBV29-1 and TRBJ2-6; TRBD2 matches 8 bases. Germline V gene lookup returns CDR1 SQVTM and CDR2 ANQGSEA. V trimming: 4 bases; J trimming: 0 bases; junction bases outside the gene matches: 2. This CDR3 is built from 15 residues. CDR3: CSVGLASSGANVLTF. CDR3 sequence (DNA): TGCAGCGTTGGACTAGCGAGCTCTGGGGCCAACGTCCTGACTTTC.

This chain joins TRBV27 and TRBJ1-4; no reliable D call. The V gene lost 0 bases and the J gene lost 5 bases, with 7 bases spanning the gap. Per germline, CDR1 MNHEY and CDR2 SMNVEV (reference sequence). The CDR3 covers 14 residues. DNA of the CDR3: TGTGCCAGCAGTTTATCGAGGGTCAATGAAAAACTGTTTTTT. This translates into CASSLSRVNEKLFF.

This chain links TRBV30 with TRBJ2-2, with D unclear. The ends were cut back, 5 bases at V and 0 bases at J, with 7 bases in the middle. Germline CDR1 and CDR2: GTSNPN and SVGIG (reference sequence). The CDR3 has 13 residues. The CDR3: CAWGQANTGELFF. CDR3 DNA sequence: TGTGCCTGGGGCCAGGCGAACACCGGGGAGCTGTTTTTT.

V is TRBV29-1 and J is TRBJ2-2; 14 nucleotides match TRBD2. Germline CDR1 SQVTM, CDR2 ANQGSEA. V lost 6 bases, J lost 3 bases, and 6 bases stayed unmatched. This CDR3 spans 16 amino acids. Here the CDR3 reads CSVGTSGSSHTGELFF. Here the CDR3 DNA reads TGCAGCGTGGGGACTAGCGGGAGCTCCCACACCGGGGAGCTGTTTTTT.

This clone was picked up a small number of times. V gene TRBV7-9 combines with J gene TRBJ2-2, with D unresolved. Trimming stripped 5 bases from V and 1 base from J, with 14 bases between. Germline values: CDR1 SEHNR, CDR2 FQNEAQ (reference sequence). There are 16 residues in the CDR3. The CDR3 protein is CASSHEVSRNTGELFF. CDR3 nucleotides: TGTGCCAGCAGCCACGAAGTTAGCAGGAACACCGGGGAGCTGTTTTTT.

V gene TRBV23-1 combines with J gene TRBJ2-3; D remains ambiguous. TRBV23-1 is treated as an ORF (open reading frame) with a function not yet certain. The germline V and J ends were trimmed by 3 bases and 0 bases, with 16 bases remaining between them. The CDR3 loop spans 17 amino acids. The CDR3 region is CASSHSRPVPSTDTQYF. DNA for the CDR3: TGCGCCAGCAGTCATTCGCGACCGGTACCTAGCACAGATACGCAGTATTTT.

The V call is TRBV30, the J call TRBJ1-1; possibly TRBD1 for D (5 bases). The V end was cut by 3 bases, the J end by 5 bases, with 7 bases between. This CDR3 is 11 amino acids long. Germline V gives CDR1 GTSNPN, CDR2 SVGIG (reference sequence). CDR3 protein: CAWRGVTEAFF. CDR3 coding DNA: TGTGCCTGGAGGGGGGTGACTGAAGCTTTCTTT.

This clone was detected only once. J is TRBJ2-2 and V is TRBV30, with D hard to call. The V and J ends lost 5 bases and 8 bases respectively, with 9 bases between them. This CDR3 is 11 amino acids long. Per the germline V gene, CDR1 is GTSNPN and CDR2 is SVGIG (reference sequence). CDR3: CAWGKQGELFF. The DNA for the CDR3 is TGTGCCTGGGGAAAACAGGGGGAGCTGTTTTTT.

The rearrangement joins TRBV7-8 to TRBJ2-7; D is undetermined. V was clipped by 2 bases and J by 3 bases, with 8 bases between them. This CDR3 is built from 13 residues. Germline V gene lookup returns CDR1 SGHVS and CDR2 FQNEAQ. CDR3 nucleotides: TGTGCCAGCAGCTTATATACAAACTACGAGCAGTACTTC. The encoded protein is CASSLYTNYEQYF.